This TCR beta chain was identified during a study of cytomegalovirus exposure and HLA in healthy donors (dated by TCRdb to 2016 to 2017). In the study overall: An earlier analysis of several hundred of the donors reported about 250 Gb of sequence data and about 100 million unique TCR beta sequences from roughly 200 million T cells. An early release that covered some 640 HLA-typed donors contained around 330 gigabases of sequencing data and 65 million to 100 million unique TCR sequences. Of the roughly 400 genotyped donors, 65% to 90% were placed in the genetic ancestry cluster associated with self-reported Caucasian donors. The study aimed to test whether cataloging public T cell receptors could reveal signatures of past pathogen exposure. The T cell repertoires of roughly 660 subjects were profiled by immunosequencing and related to cytomegalovirus serostatus. Along with the approximately 600-subject first cohort, a separate validation cohort of over a hundred different subjects was used. To predict cytomegalovirus infection status, the study combined high-throughput TCR immunosequencing, statistical association of individual TCRs with disease status, and machine learning. A later analysis re-analyzed previously published TCR beta repertoires from approximately 670 donors and added high-resolution HLA genotyping to study TCR occurrence patterns. Rather than drawing on any new phenotypic data, the later analysis identified candidate immune exposures from TCR beta sequences and the way those sequences occurred across donors. An earlier analysis of approximately 500 of the donors applied high-throughput TCR beta sequencing to assess whether each TCR beta V gene segment acted as functional or pseudogenic. Alongside the repertoire data, information on donor age, sex, ethnicity and CMV serostatus was compiled. A later genetic analysis took genome-wide SNP genotypes for about three fifths of the roughly 700 donors and used that subset as a discovery cohort. Every discovery cohort repertoire had been produced on one sequencing platform. HLA typing covered class I and class II loci at four-digit resolution. The number of donors typed differed by locus, with about 629-640 for A, B, C, DRB1 and DQB1, roughly 520 for DQA1, nearly 610 for DPA1, and roughly 450 for DPB1. Four or five DR-DQ haplotypes were handled as single units for association and clustering, since linkage in the cohort was strong. Across roughly 420 genotyped donors of the cohort, an average of approximately 240,000 unique TCR beta nucleotide sequences per donor were sequenced, and roughly 17% of those sequences were non-productive.

Library construction relied on the immunoSEQ multiplex PCR assay. For the multiplex PCR, a mixture combining 60 forward primers for TCR Vbeta segments and 13 reverse primers for TCR Jbeta segments was used. The CDR3 region of rearranged TCR beta genes was amplified from genomic DNA with a multiplex PCR assay. On the Illumina HiSeq System, the amplified TCR beta libraries were sequenced as 87-base-pair reads. The authors' pipeline ran thus. In a later analysis, roughly 80 million unique TCR beta chains were counted across the 666 repertoires, and approximately 11 million of these chains were shared by at least two donors. Raw reads were error-corrected and collapsed into unique sequences with a nearest-neighbor algorithm that merged closely related sequences to remove PCR and sequencing errors. Alignment of CDR3 sequences to IMGT reference sequences was used to assign V, D and J gene segments. Each retained sequence needed at least a six-nucleotide match to both a V gene segment and a J gene segment. Rearrangements were called productive when the CDR3 lacked stop codons and stayed in frame with V and J; all others were non-productive. CDR3 was defined by IMGT convention, running from the second conserved V-encoded cysteine to the conserved J-encoded phenylalanine. In an earlier analysis of 500 to 650 of the donors, sequences lacking an unambiguous match to a single V gene segment were excluded. In an earlier analysis of a few hundred of the donors, V segments were called functional above 56.7% productive rearrangements and were called segregating when the between-donor standard deviation exceeded 5%. To diagnose cytomegalovirus status from the catalog of TCR beta chain sequences, a statistical classification framework was built. In a later analysis, V and J genes were assigned by comparing TCR nucleotide sequences against IMGT/GENE-DB human TR gene sequences. The TCRdist pipeline was used in a later analysis to assign CDR3 sequences and most-parsimonious VDJ recombination scenarios. In a later analysis, each TCR beta chain was defined by its CDR3 amino acid sequence together with its V-gene family, and reads lacking a unique V-gene family were excluded. In a later analysis, several hundred highly shared, low-generation-probability nucleotide sequences were removed to address suspected cross-contamination and a sequencing artifact. For each public chain, a later analysis derived a clonal expansion index from normalized ranks of inferred template counts within each repertoire. A later analysis computed generation probabilities with a VDJ recombination model fitted to out-of-frame rearrangements, and checked the results against IGoR. In a later analysis, hypergeometric tests were used to score TCR-TCR, TCR-HLA and TCR-CMV co-occurrence, with a repertoire-size bias correction applied to TCR pairs. To estimate false discovery rates, a later analysis permuted the HLA or CMV assignments 20 times. A later analysis grouped co-occurring TCRs with DBSCAN, adding TCRdist sequence similarity when clustering within HLA-allele-positive subsets. Repertoires with fewer than 30,000 or more than 120,000 public chains were left out of co-occurrence clustering, as were five repertoires with anomalous nucleotide sharing. TCRdb re-hosts the immuneACCESS table, in-frame sequences only. Its copies lack some clones; in the studies checked, an unresolved V gene accounts for under half of them, and the cause for the rest is not known. V, J and clone size derive from that table, while D and trimming were established from the DNA sequence. This sample lists roughly 140,000 clones; about 74% were detected once. About 5.3% of the sample is held by the ten biggest clonotypes.

On this clone itself: This receptor's antigen is unknown. Base quality data are lacking; no much larger clone is found one base away.

The junction shows trimming of 1 base on V and 3 bases on J, plus 9 bases between the germline ends. From the germline V gene, CDR1 is SGHAT and CDR2 is FQNNGV. From the cysteine through the phenylalanine, the CDR3 covers 15 amino acids. Left in the record is the CDR3 DNA by itself, 45 bases read in frame from the first base. General study outcomes and caveats: Broadly in line with IMGT annotations, most TCR beta V segments showed up in productive rearrangements about 87% or about 30% of the time in an earlier analysis of a few hundred of the donors. This cohort had only TCR beta chains sequenced, and the lack of alpha or paired-chain data limited which features could be detected. When HLA alleles, especially DR and DQ, strongly co-occurred, attributing TCR associations to individual alleles was difficult. In a later genetic analysis, a missense DCLRE1C variant was associated with V-gene and J-gene trimming of TCR beta chains, and the association was replicated in an independent cohort. In both the original and validation cohorts, the classifier was reported to diagnose cytomegalovirus status with high specificity and sensitivity. The presence/absence analyses assumed that sequencing depth was roughly uniform across donors, and that assumption may not be true. Because HLA typing was missing for some donors at each locus, association tests included only the typed subset. A further reported finding was that TCR beta sequences accurately predicted the HLA-A and HLA-B alleles for most subjects in the first cohort. In vitro tests confirmed that a few of the cytomegalovirus-associated TCR beta chains recognize cytomegalovirus antigens. In a later analysis, HLA-associated TCR beta chains showed more clonal expansion and lower generation probabilities than non-associated chains that were equally common. Because counts were too low, roughly 17 rarely observed V segments, including chromosome 9 orphons, were left out of the earlier analysis of about 500 of the donors. While some public TCRs were present in many individuals, most TCR sequences turned up only very rarely across donors. In a later analysis, around 17,000 TCR beta sequences were associated with specific HLA alleles at a false discovery rate of 0.05. Several of the top co-occurrence clusters appeared to be linked to parvovirus B19, influenza, CMV and Epstein-Barr virus, according to a later analysis. The authors suggested that the approach could potentially be extended to other disease states and immunological phenotypes. Linkage disequilibrium might explain the correlated functional status among segregating V segments, but an unknown experimental factor could not be ruled out. A later analysis found that TCR association rates varied across HLA loci, with DRB1 alleles showing the most associated TCRs and HLA-C alleles the fewest. A total of some 180 TCR beta chains were listed by the study as associated with cytomegalovirus. A cluster of highly shared sequence variants was judged likely to represent a technical artifact of the sequencing pipeline. Compared with the 666-donor mean, donors in an Asian-associated ancestry cluster had fewer N-insertions in productive TCRs, according to a later genetic analysis. Some IMGT-functional V segments, including TRBV6-2 and TRBV6-3, could not be distinguished by the 87-base-pair reads and were therefore excluded. A later analysis found that most CMV-associated TCR beta chains appeared HLA-restricted, with HLA associations seemingly driven largely by CMV exposure. The only immune exposure information available for the cohort was CMV serostatus.

In total, 500 to 700 healthy bone marrow donors made up the cohort. At the time of sampling, every cohort member was nominally healthy, though immune exposures that went unrecorded were likely present. The donor tested CMV seronegative and was one of the 352 seronegative cohort members. Each donor provided a peripheral blood sample, and peripheral blood mononuclear cells were used for TCR beta sequencing. The Qiagen DNeasy Blood Extraction Kit was used to extract genomic DNA from the blood cell samples. The receptor was isolated from a woman in her fifties or sixties in good health and CMV-seronegative. The sample comprised PBMCs. The sequence links TRBV11-2 to TRBJ2-2, with a tentative D gene TRBD1 over 5 matching bases. The DNA sequence is TGTGCCAGCAGCTTAGTAATGACAGACACCGGGGAGCTGTTTTTT. This sequence encodes CASSLVMTDTGELFF.